This T cell receptor beta chain was identified during a study of T cells in Graves' hyperthyroidism and ophthalmopathy. General observations from the study: Ophthalmopathy stood apart from stable hyperthyroidism in a 13 V-J model. In blood, most of the thyroid clonotypes expanded above 0.001 were also present. The model made its ophthalmopathy prediction, and onset followed a median 6.5 months later.

A word on this clonotype: The antigen remains undetermined.

This CDR3 contains 12 residues. With 5 bases removed from V and 3 bases from J, the gap between germline ends came to 8 bases. The V gene's germline CDR1 is ENHRY and CDR2 SYGVKD. In making diagnoses, clinical symptoms, serum thyroxine and TRAb, thyroid ultrasound and orbital computed tomography were all used. RNA transcripts served as the template for amplifying TCR beta CDR3 regions. During a first-round RT-PCR of the TCR CDR3, the HTBI primer set was used. In TCRdb, the multiplex PCR reads were re-called with MiXCR into one record per CDR3 protein. The sample has about 660,000 distinct CDR3 sequences, roughly 45% seen once; the top ten hold more than 7%.

V and J are TRBV10-3 and TRBJ2-7; D is uncertain. The sequence was collected from an adult man with Graves' disease, either hyperthyroidism or ophthalmopathy (not recorded which). The specimen sequenced was peripheral blood or thyroid tissue (not recorded which). The CDR3 nucleotides read TGTGCCATCAGTAATGACGGCTACGAGCAGTACTTC. As protein: CAISNDGYEQYF.